The 8 T cell receptor beta chains listed next were all sequenced from one sample in a study of blood T cells in healthy people across ages. The authors ran a second PCR of roughly 6 to 12 cycles using a sample-barcoded 5' primer and a J-beta primer mix. TCRdb ran MiXCR on the 5' RACE reads and lists one entry per CDR3 protein. The table lists 1.5 million to 2 million distinct CDR3 sequences, less than 50% of them singletons. Sequencing was done on a sample of blood. All receptors derive from a woman aged 40 to 55 in good health.

The J gene is TRBJ1-2, the V gene TRBV5-6, with 9 bases lining up with TRBD1. Germline-derived CDR1 and CDR2 are SGHDT and YYEEEE. The J segment lost 4 bases and the V segment lost 3 bases, leaving 16 bases of the junction unmatched. The CDR3 spans 18 residues. The CDR3 nucleotides read TGTGCCAGCAGCTCATACCGGGACAGGGACCGGTTGACCTATGGCTACACCTTC. Translating gives CASSSYRDRDRLTYGYTF.

This clonotype has more than one count but fewer than ten. V and J are TRBV20-1 and TRBJ2-7; D tentatively fits TRBD1 or TRBD2 (5 bases each). V lost 1 base, J lost 0 bases, and 13 bases lay in between. The CDR3 runs to 15 residues. Germline CDR1 is DFQATT and CDR2 is SNEGSKA (reference sequence). The CDR3 reads CSARVSGPPSYEQYF. The CDR3 region has the DNA TGCAGTGCTAGAGTGTCGGGACCGCCCTCCTACGAGCAGTACTTC.

V is TRBV2 and J is TRBJ2-3, with a weak D call TRBD2 (5 bases). V lost 7 bases, J lost 0 bases, and 14 bases lay in between. CDR3 length: 15 residues. Germline V gene data show CDR1 as SNHLY and CDR2 as FYNNEI. The DNA for the CDR3 is TGTGCCAGCAAAAGGAGGCCGTCTAGCACAGATACGCAGTATTTT. It yields the protein CASKRRPSSTDTQYF.

This sequence joins TRBV10-1 and TRBJ2-7; TRBD1 is a possible D gene (5 bases). Deletions cut 7 bases from V and 9 bases from J, with 16 bases between. CDR1 WNHNN and CDR2 SYGVQD come from the germline V gene (reference sequence). CDR3 length: 12 residues. The CDR3 region has the DNA TGCGCCAGCACCAACGAAAGGGGTCGGCAGTACTTC. This gives the protein CASTNERGRQYF.

The chain joins TRBV7-9 to TRBJ1-2, with D perhaps TRBD1 (5 bases). CDR1 and CDR2 (germline): SEHNR, FQNEAQ (reference sequence). Trimming stripped 5 bases from V and 6 bases from J, with 19 bases between. The CDR3 spans 15 residues. The CDR3 DNA follows: TGTGCCAGCAGCCCTATAAGGGGCCGGTACGATGGCTACACCTTC. Translated: CASSPIRGRYDGYTF.

In DNA form, the CDR3 reads TGCAGCGTTGTCTGGTTGGGACAGGGGTCTTTAGAGACCCAGTACTTC. Amino acid sequence: CSVVWLGQGSLETQYF. V is TRBV29-1 and J is TRBJ2-5; 10 bases agree with TRBD1. V trimming: 4 bases; J trimming: 4 bases; junction bases outside the gene matches: 12. The CDR3 covers 16 residues. The V gene's germline CDR1 is SQVTM and CDR2 ANQGSEA. Based on the CDR3 plus reference TRBV29-1 and TRBJ2-5, the full variable domain is SAVISQKPSRDICQRGTSLTIQCQVDSQVTMMFWYRQQPGQSLTLIATANQGSEATYESGFVIDKFPISRPNLTFSTLTVSNMSPEDSSIYLCSVVWLGQGSLETQYFGPGTRLLVL.

The J gene is TRBJ2-4, the V gene TRBV6-7; D ambiguous. TRBV6-7 is an ORF, with its function uncertain. This CDR3 has 11 amino acids. Trimming shortened V by 4 bases and J by 13 bases, and 11 bases separated the two germline ends. The CDR3 DNA sequence: TGTGCCAGCAGTTCCCGTTGTGAGCAGTACTTC. It encodes CASSSRCEQYF.

The genes are TRBV6-2 or TRBV6-3 and TRBJ2-7; TRBD2 aligns across 9 bases. V lost 10 bases and J lost 8; bases outside the gene matches: 12. CDR3 length equals 13 residues. In germline, CDR1 is MNHEY, CDR2 SVGEGT. CDR3 coding DNA: TGTGCCATCAGCACCGGGACTAGCAGGAAGCAGTACTTC. This sequence encodes CAISTGTSRKQYF.